Shown below are 14 T cell receptor beta chains from a single sample sequenced in a study of blood T cells in healthy people across ages. The use of a sample-barcoded 5' primer and a J-beta primer mix characterized a second PCR of roughly 6 to 11 cycles. TCRdb redid the calling of the 5' RACE reads with MiXCR, one entry per CDR3 protein. This sample carries approximately 1.5 million distinct CDR3 sequences, 35% to 45% of them seen once, and the ten largest clones take more than 4%. Sequenced: blood. The source is a woman in her late teens or twenties in good health.

This clonotype was seen a few times. The chain recombines TRBV7-9 with TRBJ2-3; no clear D gene. Germline V gene sequence: CDR1 SEHNR, CDR2 FQNEAQ (reference sequence). This CDR3 is built from 13 residues. With 5 bases removed from V and 6 bases from J, the gap between germline ends came to 12 bases. The CDR3 nucleotides read TGTGCCAGCAGCCTGACCGCGAGGGATACGCAGTATTTT. Translating it yields CASSLTARDTQYF.

This clonotype was seen only a few times. The chain links TRBV20-1 to TRBJ2-1, with 8 bases fitting TRBD2. V lost 6 bases to trimming and J lost 7 bases; unmatched junction nucleotides: 17. This CDR3 spans 16 amino acids. Germline values: CDR1 DFQATT, CDR2 SNEGSKA (reference sequence). The CDR3 sequence: CSADFMRLAGVNEQFF. The CDR3 bases are TGCAGTGCGGACTTTATGAGGCTAGCGGGCGTGAATGAGCAGTTCTTC.

This sequence joins TRBV2 and TRBJ2-7; no reliable D call. Gene TRBJ2-5 matches the end of the DNA better, so the J call may be wrong. The CDR3 covers 11 residues. Germline values: CDR1 SNHLY, CDR2 FYNNEI. This chain's CDR3 is CAITLGETQYF. Written as DNA, the CDR3 is TGTGCCATAACCCTCGGAGAGACCCAGTACTTC.

The chain couples TRBV6-1 to TRBJ2-1; no reliable D call. V was cut by 4 bases and J by 4 bases, with 11 bases left in between. The V gene's germline CDR1 is MNHNS and CDR2 SASEGT. CDR3 length: 14 amino acids. CDR3 region: CASSGAVGYNEQFF. CDR3 coding DNA: TGTGCCAGCAGTGGGGCGGTAGGATACAATGAGCAGTTCTTC.

The V call is TRBV12-3 or TRBV12-4, the J call TRBJ1-2; no firm D call. V gave up 0 bases and J gave up 6 bases, with 5 bases separating them. This CDR3 is 12 amino acids long. CDR3 protein: CASSLALDGYTF. The CDR3 DNA is TGTGCCAGCAGTTTAGCGCTTGATGGCTACACCTTC.

The chain recombines TRBV29-1 with TRBJ1-2; unclear D gene. V was pared by 7 bases and J by 4 bases, with 22 bases between. The CDR3 is made up of 15 amino acids. Germline CDR1 SQVTM, CDR2 ANQGSEA. As DNA, the CDR3 is TGCAGCGCCTCCGGGGTCCCACTAACGAGCTATGGCTACACCTTC. Protein sequence: CSASGVPLTSYGYTF.

The chain links TRBV7-6 to TRBJ2-1; 15 bases are shared with TRBD2. The V segment lost 3 bases and the J segment 4 bases; nucleotides outside the gene matches: 4. The CDR3 is 17 amino acids. The germline gives CDR1 SGHVS, CDR2 FNYEAQ. The chain's CDR3 is CASSFTGTSGGYNEQFF. The CDR3 nucleotides read TGTGCCAGCAGCTTTACCGGGACTAGCGGGGGGTACAATGAGCAGTTCTTC.

This clonotype was counted at least ten times. The genes are TRBV4-1 and TRBJ2-1, with no clear D. The DNA matches TRBJ2-7 better at its end, which makes the J call doubtful. Germline lookup yields CDR1 MGHRA and CDR2 YSYEKL. The CDR3 consists of 14 residues. As DNA, the CDR3 is TGCGCCAGCAGACAGACTGAGACCTACAATGAGCAGTACTTC. Its protein product is CASRQTETYNEQYF.

The gene calls are TRBV20-1 and TRBJ1-1; tentatively, D is TRBD1 (5 bases). CDR1 DFQATT and CDR2 SNEGSKA come from the germline V gene (reference sequence). Trimming removed 0 bases at V and 6 bases at J, with 14 bases between. The CDR3 is 14 residues long. CDR3 sequence (DNA): TGCAGTGCTAGAGATATGGCGGGGCCCTCTGAAGCTTTCTTT. Translating gives CSARDMAGPSEAFF.

CDR3 protein: CSARATGDEQYF. The CDR3 DNA is TGCAGTGCTAGGGCTACAGGGGACGAGCAGTACTTC. This chain connects TRBV20-1 to TRBJ2-7; 7 nucleotides match TRBD1. The J segment lost 5 bases and the V segment lost 3 bases, leaving 4 bases of the junction unmatched. Germline V CDR1 and CDR2: DFQATT, SNEGSKA (reference sequence). The CDR3 has 12 amino acids.

About this clonotype itself: A much larger clone sits a single nucleotide away, making a read error possible. The chain couples TRBV7-2 to TRBJ1-4; no reliable D call. V lost 1 base and J lost 3, with 15 bases in between. The CDR3 is made up of 17 amino acids. In germline, CDR1 is SGHTA, CDR2 FQGNSA. The CDR3 protein is CASSLVGNWGPNEKLFF. CDR3 sequence (DNA): TGTGCCAGCAGCTTAGTAGGGAATTGGGGTCCTAATGAAAAACTGTTTTTT.

This rearrangement joins TRBV19 to TRBJ1-1; possibly TRBD1 for D (6 bases). The V gene's germline CDR1 is LNHDA and CDR2 SQIVND (reference sequence). V lost 7 bases, J lost 0 bases, and 12 bases lay in between. The CDR3 totals 14 residues. Written as DNA, the CDR3 is TGTGCCAGTAACAGGGCCAGGATGAACACTGAAGCTTTCTTT. Protein: CASNRARMNTEAFF.

There are a few counts of this clonotype. J is TRBJ2-7 and V is TRBV20-1; possible D gene TRBD2, 7 bases. The CDR3 sequence is 13 residues long. Trimming removed 2 bases at V and 6 bases at J, with 14 bases between. The germline gives CDR1 DFQATT, CDR2 SNEGSKA (reference sequence). The DNA of the CDR3 is TGCAGTGCTAGAATTCGAGGGGGGGGCGAGCAGTACTTC. Protein product: CSARIRGGGEQYF.

This clonotype showed up just a few times. V is TRBV4-3 and J is TRBJ2-5; D may correspond to TRBD1 or TRBD2 (5 bases each). V lost 4 bases, J lost 4 bases, and 19 bases lay in between. The germline V gene encodes CDR1 LGHNA and CDR2 YSLEER. The CDR3 runs 16 residues. CDR3 sequence reads: CASSRDSIPGRETQYF. CDR3 DNA: TGCGCCAGCAGCCGAGACAGCATACCGGGGAGAGAGACCCAGTACTTC.